A single sample gave rise to the 18 T cell receptor beta chains below, sequenced in a study of shared clonotypes between healthy human individuals. Profiled with immunoSEQ multiplex PCR; TCRdb holds only in-frame clones, not every one. This table holds about 460,000 clones, over 60% found once. The sequencing sample was made of PBMCs. The source is a woman aged 40-49 years in good health. Some clones in this sample may be carry-over from other donors' samples.

The chain links TRBV7-9 to TRBJ2-3; a possible D gene is TRBD1 (6 bases). Deletions cut 6 bases from V and 4 bases from J, with 11 bases between. From germline, CDR1 is SEHNR and CDR2 FQNEAQ (reference sequence). The CDR3 has 13 amino acids. CDR3 in DNA: TGTGCCAGCAGATACAGGGTCGCAGATACGCAGTATTTT. It translates to CASRYRVADTQYF.

Concerning this clone itself: A much larger clone sits a single nucleotide away, making a read error possible. This rearrangement joins TRBV28 to TRBJ2-2; 8 nucleotides agree with TRBD1. From germline, CDR1 is MDHEN and CDR2 SYDVKM. The CDR3 consists of 15 residues. The V and J ends lost 6 bases and 4 bases, in that order; junction bases with no gene match: 7. CDR3 amino acids: CASSRRTGLTGELFF. CDR3 DNA: TGTGCCAGCAGCCGTCGGACAGGGCTCACCGGGGAGCTGTTTTTT.

The chain joins TRBV30 to TRBJ2-1; weak D call: TRBD2 (6 bases). Per the germline V gene, CDR1 is GTSNPN and CDR2 is SVGIG (reference sequence). The V gene lost 2 bases and the J gene lost 2 bases, with 16 bases spanning the gap. The CDR3 is made up of 16 amino acids. This CDR3 is CAWSSLGGNTYNEQFF. The CDR3 bases are TGTGCCTGGAGTTCCCTCGGCGGGAACACCTACAATGAGCAGTTCTTC.

This chain joins TRBV21-1 and TRBJ1-2; the DNA was not compared with TRBD1, the D call given in the table. TRBV21-1 counts as a pseudogene. The length of the CDR3 is 16 residues. This CDR3 is CASSRRRDRGYCGYTF. The CDR3 coding sequence is TGTGCCAGCAGCCGTAGACGGGACAGGGGGTATTGTGGCTACACCTTC.

The CDR3 protein is CASSQKDGADTQYF. The CDR3 nucleotides are TGTGCCAGCAGCCAAAAGGACGGGGCAGATACGCAGTATTTT. The chain links TRBV4-2 to TRBJ2-3; a weak D match, TRBD2 (5 bases). The germline CDR1 and CDR2 sequences are LGHNA and YNFKEQ. V was pared by 2 bases and J by 4 bases, with 10 bases between. The CDR3 sequence is 14 residues long.

The chain joins TRBV4-1 to TRBJ2-3, with TRBD2 matching over 10 bases. V lost 4 bases to trimming and J lost 9 bases; unmatched junction nucleotides: 10. The CDR3 has 15 residues. The germline V gene encodes CDR1 MGHRA and CDR2 YSYEKL. Written as DNA, the CDR3 is TGCGCCAGCAGCCGAAAGGCGCTAGCGGGAGACACGCAGTATTTT. It codes for CASSRKALAGDTQYF.

Turning to this clone: This may be a read error: a much more frequent sequence differs by one nucleotide. This specimen includes other DNA sequences encoding the same CDR3. V and J are TRBV5-1 and TRBJ2-1; 10 bases match TRBD2. Trimming removed 0 bases from V and 0 bases from J; junction bases left unmatched: 3. Germline V gene data show CDR1 as SGHRS and CDR2 as YFSETQ. This CDR3 has 17 residues. The CDR3 DNA is TGCGCCAGCAGCTTGGAAGCTAGCGGGAGCTCCTACAATGAGCAGTTCTTC. Translated, it gives CASSLEASGSSYNEQFF.

This clone was detected only a few times. This sequence joins TRBV10-3 and TRBJ1-1; D possibly corresponds to TRBD1 (5 bases). This CDR3 comprises 13 residues. Germline V gene lookup returns CDR1 ENHRY and CDR2 SYGVKD. Trimming took 6 bases from V and 6 from J, leaving 14 bases between them. The DNA for the CDR3 is TGTGCCATCAGGCCGGGCGCCAGGGCTGAAGCTTTCTTT. Encoded protein: CAIRPGARAEAFF.

The chain is built from TRBV10-3 and TRBJ1-2; weak D call: TRBD1 (5 bases). The V end was cut by 3 bases, the J end by 2 bases, with 10 bases between. CDR3 length: 14 residues. Germline assignment: CDR1 ENHRY and CDR2 SYGVKD. In DNA, the CDR3 is TGTGCCATCAGTGATTCAGGGCCCAACTATGGCTACACCTTC. Its translation: CAISDSGPNYGYTF.

The table lists this clone with a count of one. The J gene is TRBJ1-1, the V gene TRBV7-8; D remains ambiguous. The CDR3 is 13 residues long. With 2 bases removed from V and 0 bases from J, the gap between germline ends came to 4 bases. Germline V gene data show CDR1 as SGHVS and CDR2 as FQNEAQ. CDR3: CASSLSLNTEAFF. CDR3 bases: TGTGCCAGCAGCTTAAGTCTGAACACTGAAGCTTTCTTT. Supplemented by reference TRBV7-8 and TRBJ1-1, the full variable domain reads GAGVSQSPRYKVAKRGQDVALRCDPISGHVSLFWYQQALGQGPEFLTYFQNEAQLDKSGLPSDRFFAERPEGSVSTLKIQRTQQEDSAVYLCASSLSLNTEAFFGQGTRLTVV.

The V gene is TRBV11-2, the J gene TRBJ1-4; no clear D gene. The CDR3 sequence is 14 residues long. Looked up from germline, CDR1 is SGHAT and CDR2 is FQNNGV. V dropped 7 bases and J dropped 6 bases, with 15 bases sitting between them. CDR3 bases: TGTGCCAGCAAGATCGCCGGAGGAGATGAAAAACTGTTTTTT. It specifies CASKIAGGDEKLFF. The full variable domain, completed using reference TRBV11-2 and TRBJ1-4, is EAGVAQSPRYKIIEKRQSVAFWCNPISGHATLYWYQQILGQGPKLLIQFQNNGVVDDSQLPKDRFSAERLKGVDSTLKIQPAKLEDSAVYLCASKIAGGDEKLFFGSGTQLSVL.

The gene calls are TRBV19 and TRBJ1-5, with 9 bases fitting TRBD1. The junction had 11 bases not matched to a gene; V was cut back by 5 bases and J by 6 bases. CDR1 and CDR2 from the germline V gene are LNHDA and SQIVND (reference sequence). The CDR3 length is 16 residues. In DNA, the CDR3 is TGTGCCAGTAGTGGCAGGGGACAGGGACTTGGTCAGCCCCAGCATTTT. It yields the protein CASSGRGQGLGQPQHF.

This clone turned up a few times. The chain carries TRBV6-1 and TRBJ2-7, with 7 bases fitting TRBD1. After removal of 8 bases from V and 9 bases from J, the junction contained 16 bases not matched to a gene. The CDR3 loop spans 14 amino acids. Per germline, CDR1 MNHNS and CDR2 SASEGT. The CDR3 protein is CASSPTGVTVGQYF. The CDR3 region has the DNA TGTGCCAGCTCCCCCACAGGGGTTACGGTCGGGCAGTACTTC.

The rearrangement links TRBV21-1 to TRBJ2-2; the table's D gene call, TRBD2, was not cross checked with the DNA. TRBV21-1 is a pseudogene. The CDR3 contains 16 residues. The CDR3 here is CASSNGTGVSTGELFF. CDR3 nucleotide sequence: TGTGCCAGCAGCAATGGGACGGGGGTGAGCACCGGGGAGCTGTTTTTT.

This chain connects TRBV4-2 to TRBJ1-4, with D uncertain. Trimming took 2 bases from V and 6 from J, leaving 10 bases between them. Germline V lookup: CDR1 LGHNA, CDR2 YNFKEQ. This CDR3 is built from 14 residues. CDR3 nucleotide sequence: TGTGCCAGCAGCCAACAGCAAGCCGATGAAAAACTGTTTTTT. Translated, it gives CASSQQQADEKLFF.

This clone was detected only a few times. This chain joins TRBV28 and TRBJ1-2; 7 positions match TRBD1. The CDR3 runs 15 residues. CDR1 and CDR2 from the germline V gene are MDHEN and SYDVKM. With 5 bases clipped from V and 3 bases from J, the junction kept 9 bases outside the gene matches. The chain's CDR3 is CASSPVDRAYYGYTF. The CDR3 DNA reads as TGTGCCAGCAGTCCGGTCGACAGGGCCTACTATGGCTACACCTTC.

This clone was picked up many times. The chain couples TRBV7-2 to TRBJ2-5, with D unresolved. Germline V gene data show CDR1 as SGHTA and CDR2 as FQGNSA. Trimming stripped 0 bases from V and 5 bases from J, with 4 bases between. CDR3 size: 12 residues. The CDR3 region is CASSLAIETQYF. CDR3 in DNA: TGTGCCAGCAGCTTAGCGATCGAGACCCAGTACTTC.

Notes on this clone: Additional DNA sequences in this sample encode the identical CDR3. This sequence joins TRBV18 and TRBJ1-1; no definite D call. The CDR3 spans 12 residues. The germline CDR1 and CDR2 sequences are KGHSH and LQKENI. The germline V and J ends were trimmed by 2 bases and 1 base, with 2 bases remaining between them. CDR3 loop: CASSPENTEAFF. CDR3 sequence (DNA): TGTGCCAGCTCACCAGAGAACACTGAAGCTTTCTTT.